This T cell receptor beta chain was captured by sequencing in a study of PD-1 blockade in classical Hodgkin lymphoma. Findings and caveats of the study: CD4+ TCR diversity climbed significantly by C4D1, unlike CD8+ TCR diversity.

Time point denoted: cycle 4 day 1 (C4D1), after 6 weeks of nivolumab. Each patient experienced a relapse that followed autologous stem cell transplantation, and brentuximab vedotin exposure varied. The study purified CD4+ T cells from thawed PBMCs using magnetic negative selection. With regard to this clone: Its target is not known.

Germline V gene sequence: CDR1 SGHRS, CDR2 YFSETQ. The CDR3 has 18 residues. V was pared by 1 base and J by 4 bases, with 12 bases of the junction left unmatched. Measured with immunoSEQ multiplex PCR; TCRdb has only the in-frame clones, and not every one. The sample includes 25,000 to 35,000 clones, roughly 80% of them seen just once. The sequence derives from a human donor with classical Hodgkin lymphoma. The sample consisted of CD4+ T cells from blood, taken before the fourth cycle of nivolumab. V and J are TRBV5-1 and TRBJ2-2; 8 bases align to TRBD1. CDR3 region: CASSLFGQGPRGTGELFF. The CDR3 DNA sequence: TGCGCCAGCAGCTTGTTTGGACAGGGCCCTCGGGGCACCGGGGAGCTGTTTTTT.